These 5 T cell receptor beta chains were all obtained from the same sample, sequenced in a study of blood T cell repertoires in COVID-19. Libraries were prepared by immunoSEQ multiplex PCR; TCRdb keeps only in-frame clonotypes and omits some of them. The table records 140,000 to 150,000 clones, about 85% of them present only once. Sequenced material: PBMCs or T cells enriched from blood (not recorded which). The receptors were sampled from a woman aged 40 to 50 who had been exposed to COVID-19.

The DNA for the CDR3 is TGCAGTGCTAGGGTGGTTACGAGTCAGTACTTC. This codes for CSARVVTSQYF. The chain employs TRBV20-1 and TRBJ2-7, with D unresolved. Per germline, CDR1 DFQATT and CDR2 SNEGSKA (reference sequence). Trimming stripped 3 bases from V and 10 bases from J, with 13 bases between. This CDR3 contains 11 residues.

The rearrangement links TRBV2 to TRBJ1-3, with D maybe TRBD1 (6 bases). Germline V gene sequence: CDR1 SNHLY, CDR2 FYNNEI. V lost 6 bases to trimming and J lost 2 bases, with 8 bases between them. CDR3 length equals 13 residues. The CDR3 reads CASRDSPGNTIYF. CDR3 coding DNA: TGTGCCAGCAGGGACAGTCCTGGAAACACCATATATTTT.

This rearrangement joins TRBV4-2 to TRBJ2-2; the D gene is possibly TRBD2 (6 bases). The length of the CDR3 is 14 residues. Germline CDR1 reads LGHNA; CDR2 reads YNFKEQ. Trimming stripped 1 base from V and 7 bases from J, with 10 bases between. The CDR3 sequence is CASSQGRDFGELFF. The CDR3 nucleotides read TGTGCCAGCAGCCAAGGCCGGGACTTCGGGGAGCTGTTTTTT.

The chain recombines TRBV7-2 with TRBJ2-3; 7 nucleotides match TRBD1. The CDR3 runs to 16 residues. Looked up from germline, CDR1 is SGHTA and CDR2 is FQGNSA. Trimming took 2 bases from V and 4 from J; bases not matched to a gene: 9. The CDR3: CASSLRRGIEADTQYF. In DNA, the CDR3 is TGTGCCAGCAGCTTACGCAGGGGGATAGAAGCAGATACGCAGTATTTT.

The V and J genes are TRBV6-5 and TRBJ2-1; TRBD1 aligns across 9 bases. The CDR3 contains 11 residues. Germline-derived CDR1 and CDR2 are MNHEY and SVGAGI. Unmatched junction bases numbered 3, after V lost 3 bases and J lost 15 bases. The CDR3, as DNA: TGTGCCAGCAGTTATGGACAGGGGTTGTTCTTC. This encodes CASSYGQGLFF.